The 29 T cell receptor beta chains reported below all come from one sample, sequenced in a study of identical twins. TCRdb redid the calling of the 5' RACE reads with MiXCR, one entry per CDR3 protein. In the table there are just under 650,000 distinct CDR3 sequences, about 7.6% of which are singletons. These same data were also listed under a study on yellow fever vaccine responses in identical twins.

Specimen: PBMCs. Receptors were obtained from a woman aged 18 to 35 in good health.

The table lists this clonotype with many counts. The rearrangement links TRBV12-3 or TRBV12-4 to TRBJ2-1, with no clear D. The CDR3 is 13 amino acids. The V and J ends lost 6 bases and 9 bases respectively, with 15 bases between them. Here the CDR3 DNA reads TGTGCCAGCAGCCCTGTCAGGAGAGGTGAGCAGTTCTTC. This encodes CASSPVRRGEQFF.

This clonotype turned up a few times. The chain joins TRBV21-1 to TRBJ1-2; TRBD1 reflects the table's D call only, with no check against the DNA. TRBV21-1 is a known pseudogene. This CDR3 is 17 amino acids long. This chain's CDR3 is CASSKGSSRQHRWGYTF. The CDR3 region has the DNA TGTGCCAGCAGCAAAGGGTCGTCCCGACAGCACAGGTGGGGCTACACCTTC.

This clonotype was counted between two and nine times. The rearrangement joins TRBV11-1 to TRBJ1-3, with TRBD1 as a possible D gene (5 bases). The CDR3 length is 18 residues. The germline CDR1 and CDR2 sequences are SGHAT and FQDESV (reference sequence). V was pared by 0 bases and J by 5 bases, with 20 bases between. DNA of the CDR3: TGTGCCAGCAGCTTAGCCCTCCGGGGGGTCCTGCTGAGAAACACCATATATTTT. Amino acids: CASSLALRGVLLRNTIYF.

This clonotype was recorded at least ten times. The CDR3 DNA is TGTGCCATCAGTGAGTCGGGGAGTCGGGGCGAGCAGTACTTC. It codes for CAISESGSRGEQYF. The genes are TRBV10-3 and TRBJ2-7, with D perhaps TRBD2 (5 bases). Germline lookup yields CDR1 ENHRY and CDR2 SYGVKD. V shed 0 bases and J shed 6 bases, with 12 bases lying between them. The CDR3 covers 14 residues.

This clonotype has ten or more counts. The gene calls are TRBV5-1 and TRBJ2-7; 9 bases align to TRBD1. Germline CDR1 and CDR2: SGHRS and YFSETQ. Trimming cost V 4 bases and J 5 bases; bases outside gene matches: 7. This CDR3 contains 14 residues. The CDR3 region is CASSGDRVLDEQYF. In nucleotides, the CDR3 is TGCGCCAGCAGCGGGGACAGGGTCTTGGACGAGCAGTACTTC.

This clonotype was observed many times. The genes are TRBV11-1 and TRBJ1-4; TRBD1 is a possible D gene (5 bases). CDR1 SGHAT and CDR2 FQDESV come from the germline V gene (reference sequence). This CDR3 has 18 residues. The ends were cut back, 2 bases at V and 0 bases at J, with 16 bases in the middle. CDR3 region: CASSLSRSEGATNEKLFF. The CDR3, as DNA: TGTGCCAGCAGCTTAAGCAGGTCTGAAGGGGCAACTAATGAAAAACTGTTTTTT.

This clonotype was observed at least ten times. The chain is built from TRBV3-1 and TRBJ1-1, with TRBD1 matching 7 bases. V dropped 1 base and J dropped 0; count of bases not matched to a gene: 5. Per the germline V gene, CDR1 is LGHDT and CDR2 is YNNKEL (reference sequence). The length of the CDR3 is 16 residues. The CDR3 nucleotides are TGTGCCAGCAGCCAAGTTTCAGGGGGGATGAACACTGAAGCTTTCTTT. Translated, it gives CASSQVSGGMNTEAFF.

At least ten counts were recorded for this clonotype. The genes are TRBV2 and TRBJ2-3; 7 nucleotides match TRBD2. The V and J ends lost 11 bases and 2 bases, in that order; junction bases with no gene match: 13. The CDR3 runs to 15 residues. Germline CDR1 reads SNHLY; CDR2 reads FYNNEI. CDR3 bases: TGTGCCCGACAGAGGTGGGAGGGCCTCACAGATACGCAGTATTTT. Translated: CARQRWEGLTDTQYF.

This clonotype was recorded a few times. The V and J genes are TRBV6-2 or TRBV6-3 and TRBJ2-2; TRBD1 aligns across 7 bases. Per germline, CDR1 MNHEY and CDR2 SVGEGT. Trimming took 3 bases from V and 0 from J; bases not matched to a gene: 4. This CDR3 is built from 16 residues. The CDR3 region is CASSYPGQSNTGELFF. CDR3 coding DNA: TGTGCCAGCAGTTATCCGGGACAGTCGAACACCGGGGAGCTGTTTTTT.

This clonotype was counted ten times or more. The gene calls are TRBV24-1 and TRBJ2-2; D is uncertain. The germline V gene has CDR1 KGHDR and CDR2 SFDVKD. The CDR3 loop spans 13 amino acids. Trimming left V 10 bases short and J 0 bases short, with 8 bases between. The CDR3 nucleotides are TGTGCCACGGCGGCAGCGAACACCGGGGAGCTGTTTTTT. This gives the protein CATAAANTGELFF.

The chain carries TRBV4-1 and TRBJ1-4; D is unresolved. The V gene lost 1 base and the J gene lost 0 bases, with 12 bases spanning the gap. Germline lookup yields CDR1 MGHRA and CDR2 YSYEKL. The CDR3 is 17 residues long. The CDR3 is CASSQGRTITTNEKLFF. For the CDR3, the DNA is TGCGCCAGCAGCCAAGGTCGGACGATCACAACTAATGAAAAACTGTTTTTT.

This clonotype was detected only a few times. The J gene is TRBJ2-6, the V gene TRBV5-1, with D possibly matching TRBD1 (6 bases). The CDR3 is made up of 15 amino acids. In germline, CDR1 is SGHRS, CDR2 YFSETQ. V lost 4 bases to trimming and J lost 4 bases, with 12 bases between them. CDR3 in amino acids: CASSPTTGGANVLTF. For the CDR3, the DNA is TGCGCCAGCAGCCCCACGACAGGAGGGGCCAACGTCCTGACTTTC. Based on the CDR3 plus reference TRBV5-1 and TRBJ2-6, the full variable domain is KAGVTQTPRYLIKTRGQQVTLSCSPISGHRSVSWYQQTPGQGLQFLFEYFSETQRNKGNFPGRFSGRQFSNSRSEMNVSTLELGDSALYLCASSPTTGGANVLTFGAGSRLTVL.

In this sample, this clonotype turned up many times. The chain has TRBV7-6 and TRBJ2-5, with D unresolved. Trimming stripped 5 bases from V and 0 bases from J, with 4 bases between. Germline V gene sequence: CDR1 SGHVS, CDR2 FNYEAQ. This CDR3 has 12 amino acids. CDR3 protein: CASSPHQETQYF. CDR3 nucleotide sequence: TGTGCCAGCAGCCCACACCAAGAGACCCAGTACTTC.

The table lists this clonotype with many counts. J is TRBJ1-1 and V is TRBV7-9, with unresolved D. The CDR3 loop spans 14 amino acids. V shed 3 bases and J shed 4 bases, with 12 bases lying between them. Per the germline V gene, CDR1 is SEHNR and CDR2 is FQNEAQ (reference sequence). As DNA, the CDR3 is TGTGCCAGCAGCTTGTCAGAGACCGGCACTGAAGCTTTCTTT. Translating it yields CASSLSETGTEAFF.

The chain has TRBV9 and TRBJ2-3; the match to TRBD1 covers 7 bases. The V gene end was trimmed by 0 bases and the J gene end by 4 bases; junction bases not matched to a gene: 2. Per germline, CDR1 SGDLS and CDR2 YYNGEE. The CDR3 has 14 amino acids. Here the CDR3 DNA reads TGTGCCAGCAGCGTAGTCACAGGGGCAGATACGCAGTATTTT. Protein: CASSVVTGADTQYF.

This clonotype came up many times. This chain uses TRBV11-2 with TRBJ2-7; D possibly corresponds to TRBD2 (6 bases). The germline gives CDR1 SGHAT, CDR2 FQNNGV. CDR3 length: 16 amino acids. V lost 5 bases and J lost 2, with 19 bases in between. The CDR3, as DNA: TGTGCCAGCAGCCCCGTTTTACGGGGGAACCCCTACGAGCAGTACGTC. It specifies CASSPVLRGNPYEQYV.

The gene calls are TRBV7-2 and TRBJ1-5, with D perhaps matching TRBD1 (5 bases). The CDR3 length is 16 residues. Trimming stripped 5 bases from V and 6 bases from J, with 20 bases between. CDR1 and CDR2 (germline): SGHTA, FQGNSA. CDR3 in amino acids: CASSPHPGGLSQPQHF. The CDR3 region has the DNA TGTGCCAGCAGCCCCCACCCTGGGGGGTTGAGTCAGCCCCAGCATTTT.

This sequence joins TRBV4-1 and TRBJ2-7; D uncertain. Germline V CDR1 and CDR2: MGHRA, YSYEKL. Trimming took off 1 base at V and 0 bases at J, with 13 bases between the two ends. The CDR3 is made up of 16 amino acids. The CDR3 loop reads CASSQVPSPSSYEQYF. CDR3 in DNA: TGCGCCAGCAGCCAAGTCCCCAGCCCTAGCTCCTACGAGCAGTACTTC.

This chain uses TRBV5-6 with TRBJ2-3, with D hard to call. This CDR3 spans 16 amino acids. V was pared by 4 bases and J by 2 bases, with 17 bases between. In germline, CDR1 is SGHDT, CDR2 YYEEEE. The CDR3 DNA reads as TGTGCCAGCAGCCTCGGATGGACCGCTTACACAGATACGCAGTATTTT. It is translated as CASSLGWTAYTDTQYF. The complete variable domain, with remaining parts taken from reference TRBV5-6 and TRBJ2-3, reads DAGVTQSPTHLIKTRGQQVTLRCSPKSGHDTVSWYQQALGQGPQFIFQYYEEEERQRGNFPDRFSGHQFPNYSSELNVNALLLGDSALYLCASSLGWTAYTDTQYFGPGTRLTVL.

The V gene is TRBV7-6, the J gene TRBJ2-2; perhaps TRBD2 as D (5 bases). The CDR3 consists of 14 residues. V lost 5 bases and J 3 bases, leaving 10 bases between the germline ends. CDR1 is SGHVS and CDR2 is FNYEAQ in the germline V gene. The CDR3 sequence: CASSLEVDTGELFF. The CDR3 nucleotides read TGTGCCAGCAGCCTGGAGGTGGACACCGGGGAGCTGTTTTTT.

In this sample, this clonotype turned up a few times. J is TRBJ1-1 and V is TRBV27; 8 bases map to TRBD1. The V gene end was trimmed by 3 bases and the J gene end by 3 bases; junction bases not matched to a gene: 6. Germline lookup yields CDR1 MNHEY and CDR2 SMNVEV (reference sequence). The CDR3 contains 15 residues. The CDR3 nucleotides are TGTGCCAGCAGTTTCGGGACAGGAGGGTACACTGAAGCTTTCTTT. Residues: CASSFGTGGYTEAFF.

This chain joins TRBV7-2 and TRBJ2-7; D is perhaps TRBD2 (6 bases). The CDR3 is made up of 15 amino acids. CDR1 is SGHTA, CDR2 FQGNSA, per germline. V was trimmed by 5 bases and J by 3 bases, leaving 17 bases between them. CDR3 protein: CASSLLGGKVYEQYF. The CDR3 DNA follows: TGTGCCAGCAGCCTCTTGGGCGGGAAGGTCTACGAGCAGTACTTC.

There are many counts of this clonotype. The chain joins TRBV10-3 to TRBJ2-7; a possible D gene is TRBD1 (6 bases). Germline V gives CDR1 ENHRY, CDR2 SYGVKD. The CDR3 is 13 amino acids. The ends were cut back, 6 bases at V and 2 bases at J, with 11 bases in the middle. The CDR3 reads CAIRKTGPYEQYF. CDR3 DNA sequence: TGTGCCATCAGGAAGACAGGTCCCTACGAGCAGTACTTC.

The chain uses TRBV7-2 and TRBJ1-1, with D uncertain. In germline, CDR1 is SGHTA, CDR2 FQGNSA. Trimming removed 1 base at V and 5 bases at J, with 11 bases between. This CDR3 comprises 14 residues. The CDR3 DNA reads as TGTGCCAGCAGCTTAGTGTTAGTAAGGACTGAAGCTTTCTTT. Amino acid sequence: CASSLVLVRTEAFF. The variable domain in full, completed from reference TRBV7-2 and TRBJ1-1, reads GAGVSQSPSNKVTEKGKDVELRCDPISGHTALYWYRQSLGQGLEFLIYFQGNSAPDKSGLPSDRFSAERTGGSVSTLTIQRTQQEDSAVYLCASSLVLVRTEAFFGQGTRLTVV.

The chain combines TRBV25-1 with TRBJ2-3, with D possibly being TRBD1 (6 bases). V shed 4 bases and J shed 2 bases, with 13 bases lying between them. Germline CDR1 MGHDK, CDR2 SYGVNS. The CDR3 is 15 residues long. Here the CDR3 reads CASSVGDTFTDTQYF. The CDR3 DNA reads TGTGCCAGCAGTGTGGGGGACACGTTCACAGATACGCAGTATTTT.

In this sample, this clonotype turned up a few times. The chain is built from TRBV12-3 or TRBV12-4 and TRBJ2-5; 7 positions agree with TRBD2. The length of the CDR3 is 15 residues. After removal of 6 bases from V and 1 base from J, the junction contained 8 bases not matched to a gene. Written as DNA, the CDR3 is TGTGCCAGCAGGCTAACCGGGACTACCCAAGAGACCCAGTACTTC. As protein: CASRLTGTTQETQYF.

This clonotype was observed a few times. The rearrangement joins TRBV20-1 to TRBJ2-7; the D gene is possibly TRBD2 (6 bases). Trimming removed 1 base from V and 1 base from J, with 17 bases in between. The CDR3 runs to 16 residues. Germline loops: CDR1 DFQATT, CDR2 SNEGSKA (reference sequence). In DNA form, the CDR3 reads TGCAGTGCTAGAGCCTTGGGCGGGACCTCTTCCTACGAGCAGTACTTC. Encoded protein: CSARALGGTSSYEQYF.

This clonotype was seen only a few times. The chain has TRBV11-2 and TRBJ1-1; D perhaps matches TRBD1 (5 bases). Germline CDR1 is SGHAT and CDR2 is FQNNGV. The CDR3 extends over 14 amino acids. Trimming left V 5 bases short and J 1 base short, with 11 bases between. The CDR3 DNA sequence: TGTGCCAGCAGCGTGGGACGGGGGAACACTGAAGCTTTCTTT. It specifies CASSVGRGNTEAFF.

This clonotype has only a few counts. This sequence joins TRBV27 and TRBJ2-1; 12 bases match TRBD1. After removal of 6 bases from V and 7 bases from J, the junction contained 7 bases not matched to a gene. The CDR3 runs to 15 residues. The V gene's germline CDR1 is MNHEY and CDR2 SMNVEV (reference sequence). Here the CDR3 reads CASRGDRGLRNEQFF. The CDR3 bases are TGTGCCAGCAGGGGGGACAGGGGGCTAAGGAATGAGCAGTTCTTC.